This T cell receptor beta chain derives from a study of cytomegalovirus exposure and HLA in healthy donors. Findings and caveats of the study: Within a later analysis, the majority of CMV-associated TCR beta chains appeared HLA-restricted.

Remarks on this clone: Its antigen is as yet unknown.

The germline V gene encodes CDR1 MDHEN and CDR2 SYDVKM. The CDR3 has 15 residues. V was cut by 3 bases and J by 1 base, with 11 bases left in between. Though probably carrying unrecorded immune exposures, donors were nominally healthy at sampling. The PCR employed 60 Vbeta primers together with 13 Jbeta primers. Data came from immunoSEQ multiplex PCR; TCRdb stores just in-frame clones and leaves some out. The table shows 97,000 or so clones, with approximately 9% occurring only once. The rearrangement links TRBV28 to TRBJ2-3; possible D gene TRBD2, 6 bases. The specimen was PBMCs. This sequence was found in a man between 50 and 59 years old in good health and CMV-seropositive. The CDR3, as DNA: TGTGCCAGCAGTTTGACGGGAGAGGGCACAGATACGCAGTATTTT. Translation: CASSLTGEGTDTQYF.